This is a list of T cell receptor beta chains from one sample in a study of blood T cell repertoires in COVID-19. The data were produced by immunoSEQ multiplex PCR, yet TCRdb's version contains in-frame clones alone and is incomplete. The sample consists of 65,000 to 75,000 clones, 75% of them appearing once. Sequenced sample: peripheral blood. The origin of the receptors is a man between 65 and 79 years old with acute or convalescent COVID-19. The conserved cysteine and the conserved F or W are not part of the CDR3 here. The size field is filled for only some rows; it gives once, few, many or a size class.

V,size,CDR3
TRBV19,.,ASTRDRVGRTEAF
TRBV10-3,.,AISERGGTENTGELF
TRBV5-1,.,ASSEQVSGEQY
TRBV9,many,ASSPTGTGNTGELF
TRBV29-1,.,SVWQDPGQPQH
TRBV28,.,ASSFGGTVVYEQY
TRBV7-9,once,ASSRRDFGSPLH
TRBV6-5,.,ASSPTDNTEAF
TRBV24-1,.,ATSLAGVETQY
TRBV3-1/TRBV3-2,.,ASSPHSDRVGGYT
TRBV5-4,once,ASSFRASGIDTQY
TRBV18,.,ASSPPASGHTDTQY
TRBV10-3,.,AISGGAEGGYEQY
TRBV4-1,few,ASRHQEGTGELF
TRBV11-1,.,ASSVTGGTGGYT
TRBV9,.,ASSPSGGEYGYT
TRBV18,few,ASSLSGSSDEQF
TRBV15,once,ATSRDGDVPGVYNEQF
TRBV19,.,ASITTGSNQPQH
TRBV18,.,ASSPRQGAGMNYGYT
TRBV5-1,.,ASRTDNSGADTQY
TRBV7-6,.,ASSLEPEANTGELF
TRBV5-4,few,ASSRGTSGAEETQY
TRBV5-1,.,ASRGGTGTGHYEQY
TRBV7-2,.,ASSLTGVGANVLT
TRBV7-9,once,ASSSAFGTEAF
TRBV6-1,.,ASSEVGSSGYGYT
TRBV7-2,few,ASSSRSPSSSYNSPLH
TRBV28,few,ASRGPREQY
TRBV9,.,ASSSLRGNSYNEQF
TRBV18,.,ASSPPGQGNEKLF
TRBV7-9,.,ASSWTGLRQNNEQF
TRBV10-3,.,AIRHTDSEAF
TRBV19,.,ASSRFTGAANTGELF
TRBV29-1,few,SVETGLDSPLH
TRBV7-2,.,ASERLVTYNEQF